This TCR beta chain was documented in a study of cytomegalovirus exposure and HLA in healthy donors. Overall study context: Counted in an early data release were approximately 85 million unique TCRs from HLA-typed donors. Points from the study as a whole: TCR beta chains numbering more than 150 were designated cytomegalovirus-associated.

The CDR3 runs 15 residues. Trimming removed 1 base from V and 4 bases from J; junction bases left unmatched: 5. Germline CDR1 is LNHDA and CDR2 is SQIVND (reference sequence). As to this clone: Antigen unknown.

The PCR ran on 60 Vbeta and 13 Jbeta primers. TCRdb's table, derived via immunoSEQ multiplex PCR, lists solely in-frame clones and lacks some. The repertoire holds about 81,000 clones, with 80% to 90% as singletons. The chain employs TRBV19 and TRBJ2-3, with 7 bases fitting TRBD1. The receptor was isolated from a man aged 18 to 30 in good health and CMV-seronegative. Specimen: PBMCs. CDR3: CASSIARGQADTQYF. Written as DNA, the CDR3 is TGTGCCAGTAGTATAGCAAGGGGGCAGGCAGATACGCAGTATTTT.